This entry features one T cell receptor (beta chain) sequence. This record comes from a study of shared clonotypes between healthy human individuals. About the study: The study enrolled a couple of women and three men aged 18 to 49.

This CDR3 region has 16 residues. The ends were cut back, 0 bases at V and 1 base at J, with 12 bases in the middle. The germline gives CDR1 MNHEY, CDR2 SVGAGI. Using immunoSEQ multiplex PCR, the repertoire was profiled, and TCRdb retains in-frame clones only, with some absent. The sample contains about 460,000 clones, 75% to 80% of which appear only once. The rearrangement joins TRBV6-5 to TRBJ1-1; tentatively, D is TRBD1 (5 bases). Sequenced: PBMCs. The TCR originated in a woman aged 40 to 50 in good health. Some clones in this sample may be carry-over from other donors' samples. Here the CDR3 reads CASSYSSWDSNTEAFF. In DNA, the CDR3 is TGTGCCAGCAGTTACTCGAGCTGGGACTCGAACACTGAAGCTTTCTTT.